Sequencing of this TCR beta chain was carried out in a study of sequential checkpoint blockade in melanoma. Method: immunoSEQ multiplex PCR; TCRdb's copy keeps in-frame clones and lacks some. The profile covers more than 25,000 clones, with roughly 91% appearing a single time and 14% taken by the ten largest. The germline V gene has CDR1 MDHEN and CDR2 SYDVKM. Trimming took 6 bases from V and 4 from J; bases not matched to a gene: 5. The CDR3 is 13 residues long. Documented treatment: randomized to nivolumab then ipilimumab (arm A) or the reverse (arm B). The TCR was taken from a human donor with melanoma. The sequences come from CD8+ T cells sorted from blood (inferred from file names), collected from a patient given nivolumab and ipilimumab in sequence. The chain has TRBV28 and TRBJ1-1, with 7 bases aligning to TRBD1. CDR3 in amino acids: CASRQGWGTEAFF. DNA of the CDR3: TGTGCCAGCAGACAGGGGTGGGGCACTGAAGCTTTCTTT.